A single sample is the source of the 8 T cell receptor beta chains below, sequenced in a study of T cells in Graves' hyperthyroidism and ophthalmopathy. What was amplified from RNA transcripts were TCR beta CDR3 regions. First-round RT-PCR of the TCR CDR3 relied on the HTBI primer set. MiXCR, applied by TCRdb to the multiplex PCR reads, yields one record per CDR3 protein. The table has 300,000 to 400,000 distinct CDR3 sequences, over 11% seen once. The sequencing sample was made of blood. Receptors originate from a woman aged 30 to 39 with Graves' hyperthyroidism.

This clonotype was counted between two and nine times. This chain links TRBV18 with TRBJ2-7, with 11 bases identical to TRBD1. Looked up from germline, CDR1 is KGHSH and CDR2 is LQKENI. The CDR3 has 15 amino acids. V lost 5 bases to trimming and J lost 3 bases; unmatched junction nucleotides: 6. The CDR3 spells CASSTAGTGGYEQYF. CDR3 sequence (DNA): TGTGCCAGCTCAACAGCCGGGACAGGGGGCTACGAGCAGTACTTC.

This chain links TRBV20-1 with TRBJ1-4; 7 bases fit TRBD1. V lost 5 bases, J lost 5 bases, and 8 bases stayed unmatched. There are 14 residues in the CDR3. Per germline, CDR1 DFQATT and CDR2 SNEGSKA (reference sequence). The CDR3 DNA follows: TGCAGTGCTTCCCCCGGGACAGAAAATGAAAAACTGTTTTTT. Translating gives CSASPGTENEKLFF.

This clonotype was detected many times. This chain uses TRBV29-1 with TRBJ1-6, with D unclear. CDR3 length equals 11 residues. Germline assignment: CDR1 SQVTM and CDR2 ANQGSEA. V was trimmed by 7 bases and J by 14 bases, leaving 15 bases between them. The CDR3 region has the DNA TGCAGCGCTGCGCGCGGCGGGGCCCTCCACTTT. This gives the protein CSAARGGALHF.

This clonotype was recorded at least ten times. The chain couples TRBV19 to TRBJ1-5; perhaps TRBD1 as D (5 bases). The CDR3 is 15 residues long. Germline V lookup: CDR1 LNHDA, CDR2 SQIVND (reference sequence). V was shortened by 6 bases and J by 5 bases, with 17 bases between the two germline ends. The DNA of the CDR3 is TGTGCCAGTAGGGGACGGCAGGGAGGGTATCAGCCCCAGCATTTT. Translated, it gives CASRGRQGGYQPQHF.

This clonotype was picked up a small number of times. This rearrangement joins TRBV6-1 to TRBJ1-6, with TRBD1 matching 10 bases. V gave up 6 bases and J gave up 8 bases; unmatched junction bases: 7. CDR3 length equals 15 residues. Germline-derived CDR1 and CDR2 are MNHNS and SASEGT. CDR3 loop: CASSSYGQGDSPLHF. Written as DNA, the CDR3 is TGTGCCAGCAGCAGTTATGGACAGGGGGATTCACCCCTCCACTTT.

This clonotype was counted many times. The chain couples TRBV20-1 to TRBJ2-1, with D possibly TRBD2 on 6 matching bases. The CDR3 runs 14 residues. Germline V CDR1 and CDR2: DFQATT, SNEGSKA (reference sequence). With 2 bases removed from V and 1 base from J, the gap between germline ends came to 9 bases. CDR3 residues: CSARNSGSYNEQFF. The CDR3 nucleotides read TGCAGTGCTAGAAACAGCGGGTCCTACAATGAGCAGTTCTTC.

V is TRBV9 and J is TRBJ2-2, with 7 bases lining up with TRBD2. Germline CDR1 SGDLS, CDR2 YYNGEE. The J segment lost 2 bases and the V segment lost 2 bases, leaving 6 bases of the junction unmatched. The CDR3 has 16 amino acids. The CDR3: CASSVALAENTGELFF. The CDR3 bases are TGTGCCAGCAGCGTGGCGCTAGCGGAAAACACCGGGGAGCTGTTTTTT.

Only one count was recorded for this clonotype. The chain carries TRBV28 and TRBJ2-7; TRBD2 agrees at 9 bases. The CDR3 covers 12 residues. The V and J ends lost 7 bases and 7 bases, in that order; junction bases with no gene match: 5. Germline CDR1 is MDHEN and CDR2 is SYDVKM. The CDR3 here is CASKGLAAEQYF. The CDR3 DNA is TGTGCCAGCAAGGGACTAGCTGCTGAGCAGTACTTC.